This T cell receptor (beta chain) was captured by sequencing in a study of shared clonotypes between healthy human individuals. This CDR3 spans 16 amino acids. J lost 4 bases, V lost 6 bases, and 8 bases had no gene match. Germline CDR1 and CDR2: MDHEN and SYDVKM. Sequencing used immunoSEQ multiplex PCR; TCRdb keeps in-frame clones, though not all of them. The data show over a million clones, more than 95% seen once. V gene TRBV28 combines with J gene TRBJ2-1; 11 bases line up with TRBD2. The material sequenced was naive CD4+ T cells sorted from blood. Regarding subset: CD45RA+ positively selected. The TCR sequence derives from a man younger than 45 in good health. The CDR3 nucleotides are TGTGCCAGCAGCTCATTCACTAGCGGGAGTTACAATGAGCAGTTCTTC. It yields the protein CASSSFTSGSYNEQFF.